The 10 T cell receptor beta chains below all came from one sample that was sequenced in a study of T cells in Graves' hyperthyroidism and ophthalmopathy. RNA transcripts yielded amplified TCR beta CDR3 regions. The HTBI set primed first-round TCR CDR3 RT-PCR. TCRdb reanalysed the multiplex PCR reads using MiXCR and keeps one entry per CDR3 protein. Of more than 300,000 distinct CDR3 sequences listed, over 11% are singletons. The sample consisted of blood. These receptors were taken from a woman aged 55-70 years with Graves' hyperthyroidism.

This clonotype was detected many times. The rearrangement uses TRBV20-1 and TRBJ2-1, with D unclear. V was pared by 1 base and J by 4 bases, with 23 bases between. CDR3 length: 18 amino acids. Germline V CDR1 and CDR2: DFQATT, SNEGSKA (reference sequence). CDR3 coding DNA: TGCAGTGCTAGAGTCTACCCCAGGTTTGGGGATGTGTACAATGAGCAGTTCTTC. This sequence encodes CSARVYPRFGDVYNEQFF.

V gene TRBV20-1 combines with J gene TRBJ1-3; D perhaps matches TRBD1 (6 bases). The germline V and J ends were trimmed by 5 bases and 0 bases, with 17 bases remaining between them. CDR1 is DFQATT, CDR2 SNEGSKA, per germline (reference sequence). The CDR3 length is 16 residues. CDR3 nucleotides: TGCAGTGCTCTTTCTAGGGACATTTCCTCTGGAAACACCATATATTTT. This gives the protein CSALSRDISSGNTIYF.

This clonotype was seen at least ten times. This sequence joins TRBV9 and TRBJ2-1; D not resolved. Germline assignment: CDR1 SGDLS and CDR2 YYNGEE. The CDR3 length is 14 residues. V was clipped by 0 bases and J by 7 bases, with 11 bases between them. CDR3 residues: CASSVGPPGNEQFF. In DNA form, the CDR3 reads TGTGCCAGCAGCGTAGGTCCCCCTGGGAATGAGCAGTTCTTC.

The rearrangement uses TRBV9 and TRBJ2-7; 8 nucleotides match TRBD2. The CDR3 sequence is 14 residues long. Germline CDR1 is SGDLS and CDR2 is YYNGEE. With V trimmed by 0 bases and J by 4 bases, 3 bases remained unmatched. In DNA form, the CDR3 reads TGTGCCAGCAGCGTAGCGGGAGGGGTTTACGAGCAGTACTTC. Translated: CASSVAGGVYEQYF.

In this sample, this clonotype turned up many times. The CDR3 spells CASRRQGVGNQPQHF. CDR3 in DNA: TGTGCCAGCAGGAGACAGGGAGTAGGCAATCAGCCCCAGCATTTT. The J gene is TRBJ1-5, the V gene TRBV6-1; the match to TRBD1 covers 7 bases. The CDR3 runs to 15 residues. Germline CDR1 and CDR2: MNHNS and SASEGT. The V and J ends lost 6 bases and 2 bases, in that order; junction bases with no gene match: 7.

The sample holds many counts of this clonotype. V gene TRBV11-2 combines with J gene TRBJ2-5; tentatively, D is TRBD1 or TRBD2 (6 bases each). The length of the CDR3 is 15 residues. Trimming took 5 bases from V and 1 from J, leaving 14 bases between them. Germline CDR1 is SGHAT and CDR2 is FQNNGV. Written as DNA, the CDR3 is TGTGCCAGCAGCCAATGGGGGGCAGGCCAAGAGACCCAGTACTTC. Protein sequence: CASSQWGAGQETQYF.

This clonotype was seen many times. The V call is TRBV6-1, the J call TRBJ1-1, with a possible D match to TRBD1 (6 bases). With 1 base removed from V and 1 base from J, the gap between germline ends came to 10 bases. This CDR3 spans 15 amino acids. Germline assignment: CDR1 MNHNS and CDR2 SASEGT. The CDR3 loop is CASSEGGGWNTEAFF. CDR3 DNA sequence: TGTGCCAGCAGTGAAGGGGGGGGCTGGAACACTGAAGCTTTCTTT.

V and J are TRBV25-1 and TRBJ1-6; TRBD1 might be the D (5 bases). The CDR3 has 13 amino acids. The germline V gene has CDR1 MGHDK and CDR2 SYGVNS. Trimming took 4 bases from V and 7 from J, leaving 8 bases between them. The CDR3 here is CASSVRVNSPLHF. The CDR3 DNA reads as TGTGCCAGCAGTGTCAGGGTAAATTCACCCCTCCACTTT.

J is TRBJ2-2 and V is TRBV28, with 10 bases identical to TRBD1. J gave up 6 bases and V 3 bases, and 4 bases lay outside the gene matches. Germline CDR1 MDHEN, CDR2 SYDVKM. The CDR3 is 15 residues long. The CDR3, as DNA: TGTGCCAGCAGTTTCATCGACAGGGGGCCCGGGGAGCTGTTTTTT. Its protein is CASSFIDRGPGELFF.

As for this clonotype: A read error may be the cause here, since a much bigger clone is one base away. The V call is TRBV10-3, the J call TRBJ1-3, with D perhaps TRBD1 (6 bases). There are 16 residues in the CDR3. Per germline, CDR1 ENHRY and CDR2 SYGVKD. For the CDR3, the DNA is TGTGCCGTCAGGGGCACCGACAGGTCTAATGGAAACACCATATATTTT. It specifies CAVRGTDRSNGNTIYF.